The 25 T cell receptor beta chains given below trace back to one sample, sequenced in a study of blood T cell repertoires in COVID-19. The method was immunoSEQ multiplex PCR; TCRdb's version includes in-frame clones alone and lacks a portion of them. This table has 35,000 to 50,000 clones, 80% to 90% appearing once. The sequencing input was peripheral blood. These receptors came from an elderly woman with acute or convalescent COVID-19.

The V gene is TRBV7-9, the J gene TRBJ2-7, with TRBD1 matching over 9 bases. Trimming cost V 5 bases and J 0 bases; bases outside gene matches: 5. There are 15 residues in the CDR3. In germline, CDR1 is SEHNR, CDR2 FQNEAQ (reference sequence). CDR3 in amino acids: CASSDTGGDSYEQYF. The DNA for the CDR3 is TGTGCCAGCAGCGATACAGGGGGCGACTCCTACGAGCAGTACTTC. The full variable domain, its missing parts supplied by reference TRBV7-9 and TRBJ2-7, is DTGVSQNPRHKITKRGQNVTFRCDPISEHNRLYWYRQTLGQGPEFLTYFQNEAQLEKSRLLSDRFSAERPKGSFSTLEIQRTEQGDSAMYLCASSDTGGDSYEQYFGPGTRLTVT.

Written as DNA, the CDR3 is TGCGCCAGCAGCCAAGGGCCGAGCGGGGGGGATGAGCAGTTCTTC. The encoded protein is CASSQGPSGGDEQFF. The chain carries TRBV4-1 and TRBJ2-1; TRBD2 matches at 10 bases. The CDR3 has 15 residues. V lost 1 base, J lost 8 bases, and 5 bases stayed unmatched. Germline CDR1 is MGHRA and CDR2 is YSYEKL.

This chain links TRBV5-1 with TRBJ1-4, with 7 bases identical to TRBD1. J was trimmed by 4 bases and V by 3 bases; bases with no gene match: 9. Germline CDR1 SGHRS, CDR2 YFSETQ. This CDR3 is built from 16 residues. The CDR3 region is CASSSGGTVLNEKLFF. Written as DNA, the CDR3 is TGCGCCAGCAGCTCGGGAGGGACAGTTCTTAATGAAAAACTGTTTTTT.

The chain combines TRBV7-2 with TRBJ1-1; D is undetermined. In germline, CDR1 is SGHTA, CDR2 FQGNSA. Trimming cost V 0 bases and J 0 bases, with 5 bases left between them. The CDR3 runs to 14 residues. The CDR3 DNA reads TGTGCCAGCAGCTTAGCGTGGCTGAACACTGAAGCTTTCTTT. It translates to CASSLAWLNTEAFF.

This sequence joins TRBV5-1 and TRBJ2-1; TRBD1 aligns across 9 bases. The V gene's germline CDR1 is SGHRS and CDR2 YFSETQ. The ends lost 4 bases at V and 4 bases at J; junction bases unmatched: 6. This CDR3 contains 15 residues. CDR3 residues: CASSIPGQGYNEQFF. CDR3 nucleotide sequence: TGCGCCAGCAGCATACCGGGACAGGGATACAATGAGCAGTTCTTC.

The V gene is TRBV14, the J gene TRBJ2-3, with D maybe TRBD1 (6 bases). The CDR3 runs 15 residues. Germline-derived CDR1 and CDR2 are SGHDN and FVKESK. The ends were cut back, 2 bases at V and 2 bases at J, with 11 bases in the middle. CDR3 in DNA: TGTGCCAGCAGCCAACTTACAGGGTTCACAGATACGCAGTATTTT. Its protein is CASSQLTGFTDTQYF.

This clone appeared a few times. The genes are TRBV12-5 and TRBJ1-5; no definite D call. Germline V gene sequence: CDR1 LGHNT, CDR2 FRNRAP. The V and J ends lost 0 bases and 5 bases respectively, with 8 bases between them. This CDR3 has 14 residues. The CDR3 spells CASGLVQQHQPQHF. In DNA form, the CDR3 reads TGTGCTAGTGGTTTGGTACAGCAGCATCAGCCCCAGCATTTT.

J is TRBJ1-1 and V is TRBV29-1; the D gene is possibly TRBD1 (6 bases). The CDR3 contains 14 residues. The V and J ends lost 5 bases and 5 bases respectively, with 18 bases between them. Germline assignment: CDR1 SQVTM and CDR2 ANQGSEA. CDR3 sequence (DNA): TGCAGCGTTCATACTACAGGGAGGGGGACTGAAGCTTTCTTT. It encodes CSVHTTGRGTEAFF.

V usage is TRBV6-2 or TRBV6-3 and J usage is TRBJ2-5, with TRBD1 matching 7 bases. The CDR3 length is 14 residues. Germline V gene data show CDR1 as MNHEY and CDR2 as SVGEGT. The junction had 7 bases not matched to a gene; V was cut back by 4 bases and J by 5 bases. CDR3 protein: CASSSGQIVETQYF. CDR3 nucleotide sequence: TGTGCCAGCAGTTCGGGACAGATAGTGGAGACCCAGTACTTC.

This clone was observed a single time. This CDR3 reads CASSPYGTGRPFGQPQHF. The CDR3 DNA is TGTGCCAGCTCACCCTACGGGACAGGACGACCGTTTGGGCAGCCCCAGCATTTT. The chain employs TRBV18 and TRBJ1-5; TRBD1 aligns across 8 bases. CDR3 length: 18 residues. The V segment lost 3 bases and the J segment 7 bases; nucleotides outside the gene matches: 17. From germline, CDR1 is KGHSH and CDR2 LQKENI.

This chain connects TRBV5-6 to TRBJ1-6; a possible D gene is TRBD1 (6 bases). Looked up from germline, CDR1 is SGHDT and CDR2 is YYEEEE. Deletions cut 4 bases from V and 3 bases from J, with 17 bases between. The CDR3 length is 17 residues. CDR3 DNA sequence: TGTGCCAGCAGCCCGTGGGGGGGGGCAGACTATAATTCACCCCTCCACTTT. It codes for CASSPWGGADYNSPLHF.

The chain carries TRBV2 and TRBJ2-5, with 11 bases matching TRBD2. The V segment lost 4 bases and the J segment 5 bases; nucleotides outside the gene matches: 3. The germline gives CDR1 SNHLY, CDR2 FYNNEI. The length of the CDR3 is 14 residues. CDR3 in amino acids: CASSAGLAVETQYF. CDR3 nucleotide sequence: TGTGCCAGCAGTGCGGGACTAGCGGTGGAGACCCAGTACTTC.

The CDR3: CASGTGLYGYTF. CDR3 bases: TGTGCCAGCGGGACGGGACTCTATGGCTACACCTTC. V usage is TRBV28 and J usage is TRBJ1-2; tentative D call: TRBD1 (5 bases). Trimming removed 8 bases at V and 4 bases at J, with 11 bases between. Germline CDR1 and CDR2: MDHEN and SYDVKM. The CDR3 has 12 amino acids.

The V gene is TRBV10-2, the J gene TRBJ2-3, with 9 nucleotides matching TRBD1. Germline V gives CDR1 WSHSY, CDR2 SAAADI. The V gene end was trimmed by 4 bases and the J gene end by 1 base; junction bases not matched to a gene: 12. The CDR3 is 18 amino acids. The CDR3 here is CASSGPRQGGGGTDTQYF. The DNA of the CDR3 is TGCGCCAGCAGTGGTCCCCGACAGGGGGGTGGAGGCACAGATACGCAGTATTTT.

This clone occurred once. The chain employs TRBV4-2 and TRBJ1-1, with D possibly being TRBD1 (5 bases). The length of the CDR3 is 13 residues. Germline V gene sequence: CDR1 LGHNA, CDR2 YNFKEQ. V shed 3 bases and J shed 7 bases, with 12 bases lying between them. The CDR3 here is CASSQGGRGEAFF. The CDR3 DNA reads as TGTGCCAGCAGCCAGGGGGGAAGGGGTGAAGCTTTCTTT.

The genes are TRBV6-5 and TRBJ1-5, with 11 bases lining up with TRBD1. V gave up 6 bases and J gave up 8 bases; unmatched junction bases: 3. Germline values: CDR1 MNHEY, CDR2 SVGAGI. The CDR3 runs 13 residues. CDR3 nucleotide sequence: TGTGCCAGCAGCGGGACAGGGGGTGAGCCCCAGCATTTT. Translated, it gives CASSGTGGEPQHF.

This clone was picked up one time. The chain carries TRBV10-1 and TRBJ2-7; 11 nucleotides align to TRBD2. V lost 8 bases and J lost 5; bases outside the gene matches: 5. The CDR3 runs to 13 residues. From germline, CDR1 is WNHNN and CDR2 SYGVQD (reference sequence). CDR3 sequence (DNA): TGCGCCAGCGGCCTAGCGGGGGGCAACGAGCAGTACTTC. Amino acids: CASGLAGGNEQYF.

V and J are TRBV7-2 and TRBJ1-1; D might be TRBD1 (6 bases). CDR3 length: 15 residues. Trimming stripped 2 bases from V and 10 bases from J, with 20 bases between. The germline gives CDR1 SGHTA, CDR2 FQGNSA. CDR3 DNA: TGTGCCAGCAGCTTAACGGTTCGGGGGGGCGTGGGAGCTTTCTTT. This codes for CASSLTVRGGVGAFF.

The V call is TRBV6-5, the J call TRBJ2-5; D not certain. The CDR3 totals 12 residues. Germline assignment: CDR1 MNHEY and CDR2 SVGAGI. Trimming cost V 0 bases and J 5 bases, with 4 bases left between them. CDR3 bases: TGTGCCAGCAGTTACTCTATGGAGACCCAGTACTTC. This translates into CASSYSMETQYF.

The chain recombines TRBV5-1 with TRBJ1-2, with TRBD1 identical over 7 bases. Germline assignment: CDR1 SGHRS and CDR2 YFSETQ. CDR3 length equals 15 residues. Trimming at V came to 4 bases and at J to 6 bases, leaving 12 bases not matched to a gene. The DNA of the CDR3 is TGCGCCAGCAGCGTTCCGGGACAGCTTAAAGATGGCTACACCTTC. Protein sequence: CASSVPGQLKDGYTF.

The chain recombines TRBV6-5 with TRBJ2-2; 12 bases fit TRBD1. Unmatched junction bases numbered 6, after V lost 7 bases and J lost 9 bases. This CDR3 has 14 amino acids. The germline V gene encodes CDR1 MNHEY and CDR2 SVGAGI. Written as DNA, the CDR3 is TGTGCCAGCACGGGACAGGGGGCGCGAAGGGAGCTGTTTTTT. Translated: CASTGQGARRELFF.

The chain uses TRBV7-6 and TRBJ1-1; TRBD1 might be the D (5 bases). Trimming pared 4 bases from V and 8 bases from J, leaving 8 bases between. The CDR3 extends over 11 amino acids. Germline-derived CDR1 and CDR2 are SGHVS and FNYEAQ. This CDR3 reads CASSSRGEAFF. DNA for the CDR3: TGTGCCAGCAGCTCCCGGGGGGAAGCTTTCTTT. Based on the CDR3 plus reference TRBV7-6 and TRBJ1-1, the full variable domain is GAGVSQSPRYKVTKRGQDVALRCDPISGHVSLYWYRQALGQGPEFLTYFNYEAQQDKSGLPNDRFSAERPEGSISTLTIQRTEQRDSAMYRCASSSRGEAFFGQGTRLTVV.

The gene calls are TRBV25-1 and TRBJ2-1; TRBD2 agrees at 11 bases. J gave up 6 bases and V 4 bases, and 8 bases lay outside the gene matches. From germline, CDR1 is MGHDK and CDR2 SYGVNS. The CDR3 has 16 residues. The CDR3 loop reads CASSGGLADRGNEQFF. In DNA form, the CDR3 reads TGTGCCAGCAGTGGGGGACTAGCGGATCGGGGCAATGAGCAGTTCTTC. The whole variable domain, remainder taken from reference TRBV25-1 and TRBJ2-1, is EADIYQTPRYLVIGTGKKITLECSQTMGHDKMYWYQQDPGMELHLIHYSYGVNSTEKGDLSSESTVSRIRTEHFPLTLESARPSHTSQYLCASSGGLADRGNEQFFGPGTRLTVL.

The J gene is TRBJ2-7, the V gene TRBV19; 10 nucleotides match TRBD1. The CDR3 sequence is 14 residues long. V lost 4 bases and J lost 4; bases outside the gene matches: 4. Germline V gene data show CDR1 as LNHDA and CDR2 as SQIVND (reference sequence). CDR3 protein: CASSKMDRGYEQYF. The CDR3, as DNA: TGTGCCAGTAGTAAGATGGACAGGGGGTACGAGCAGTACTTC.

The rearrangement joins TRBV5-4 to TRBJ2-7; 9 bases line up with TRBD2. The ends lost 4 bases at V and 2 bases at J; junction bases unmatched: 7. CDR3 length equals 15 residues. The germline V gene encodes CDR1 SGHNT and CDR2 YYREEE (reference sequence). The CDR3 coding sequence is TGTGCCAGCAGCATCGATAGCGGGGGTACCTACGAGCAGTACTTC. Encoded protein: CASSIDSGGTYEQYF.